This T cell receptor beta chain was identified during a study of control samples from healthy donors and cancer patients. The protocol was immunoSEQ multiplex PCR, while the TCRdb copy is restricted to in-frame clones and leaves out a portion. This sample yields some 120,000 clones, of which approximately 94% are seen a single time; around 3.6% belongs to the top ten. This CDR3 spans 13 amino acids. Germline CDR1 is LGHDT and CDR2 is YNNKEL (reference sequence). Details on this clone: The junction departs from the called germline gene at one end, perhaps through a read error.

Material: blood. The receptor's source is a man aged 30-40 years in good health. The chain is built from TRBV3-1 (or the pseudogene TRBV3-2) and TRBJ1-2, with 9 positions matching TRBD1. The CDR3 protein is CASTQQGARGYTF. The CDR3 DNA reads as TGTGCCAGCACCCAACAGGGGGCACGAGGCTACACCTTC.